This T cell receptor (beta chain) stems from a study of blood T cell repertoires in COVID-19. TCRdb's table, derived via immunoSEQ multiplex PCR, lists solely in-frame clones and lacks some. The table shows some 20,000 clones, with roughly 86% occurring only once. This CDR3 has 15 residues. V shed 0 bases, J shed 6 bases, and the junction held 8 bases outside the gene matches. Germline loops: CDR1 SGHRS, CDR2 YFSETQ. This clonotype was obtained from a human donor in a cohort sampled during active COVID-19. This chain joins TRBV5-1 and TRBJ2-7; 8 bases match TRBD2. Input material: peripheral blood. Written as DNA, the CDR3 is TGCGCCAGCAGCTTGGTGTTGGGGCGGGAGGCCGAGCAGTACTTC. This gives the protein CASSLVLGREAEQYF.